This T cell receptor (beta chain) was sequenced for a study of tissue T cells after allogeneic stem cell transplantation. Time point denoted: mouse harvest day 14 after allogeneic transplant. The graft held 10^6 splenic CD5+ T cells and 10^7 T-cell-depleted bone marrow cells. B6 (H2b) cells into BALB/c (H2d) mice; tissues taken at day 7 or 14. This clone was found a few times. Any gene name here is a mouse gene name. The read comes to an end 1 residue before the CDR3 does, leaving the germline J gene to fill in the end. Assay used: immunoSEQ multiplex PCR; TCRdb lists only in-frame clones, some missing. This table holds under 3,500 clones, approximately 48% found once. V was clipped by 5 bases and J by 1 base, with 3 bases between them. Germline CDR1 is SGHSA and CDR2 is FRNQAP. CDR3 length equals 12 residues.

The rearrangement uses TRBV16 and TRBJ2-1; D uncertain. This TCR was recovered from a female BALB/c mouse given C57BL/6 T cells with graft-versus-host disease after an allogeneic hematopoietic cell transplant. What was sequenced was lymph node tissue. CDR3 amino acids: CASSDNYAEQFF. The sequenced part of the CDR3 DNA is TGTGCAAGCAGCGACAACTATGCTGAGCAGTTC.